Each of the 20 T cell receptor beta chains below was sequenced from the same sample in a study of shared clonotypes between healthy human individuals. The table came from immunoSEQ multiplex PCR; TCRdb's copy has only in-frame clones and leaves some out. The sample gives about 700,000 clones, 90% to 95% of which show up once; 24% is in the top ten. CD45RO-negative, CCR7-selected cells formed the naive CD8 fraction, which excluded terminally differentiated effector memory CD45RA+ cells. The specimen was naive CD8+ T cells sorted from blood. The receptors shown here come from a young man in good health.

This clone came up a few times. This chain uses TRBV25-1 with TRBJ2-1, with 11 positions matching TRBD2. Unmatched junction bases numbered 3, after V lost 5 bases and J lost 0 bases. The germline gives CDR1 MGHDK, CDR2 SYGVNS. This CDR3 contains 16 residues. The CDR3 reads CASSTSGGSSYNEQFF. The CDR3 DNA is TGTGCCAGCAGTACTAGCGGGGGCAGCTCCTACAATGAGCAGTTCTTC.

This chain's CDR3 is CASSYRQGGDTQYF. Written as DNA, the CDR3 is TGCGCCAGCAGCTACCGACAGGGAGGAGATACGCAGTATTTT. This chain joins TRBV5-1 and TRBJ2-3; possible D gene TRBD1, 7 bases. The CDR3 contains 14 residues. CDR1 is SGHRS, CDR2 YFSETQ, per germline. Trimming removed 3 bases at V and 5 bases at J, with 13 bases between.

V is TRBV9 and J is TRBJ2-3; 11 bases line up with TRBD2. The trim removed 1 base at V and 3 bases at J, leaving 16 bases unmatched. Germline V gives CDR1 SGDLS, CDR2 YYNGEE. The CDR3 covers 20 residues. The CDR3: CASSVSLGAGTSGKTDTQYF. CDR3 coding DNA: TGTGCCAGCAGCGTATCCTTAGGGGCGGGGACTAGCGGAAAGACAGATACGCAGTATTTT. Looking up the rest from reference TRBV9 and TRBJ2-3 gives the full variable domain: DSGVTQTPKHLITATGQRVTLRCSPRSGDLSVYWYQQSLDQGLQFLIQYYNGEERAKGNILERFSAQQFPDLHSELNLSSLELGDSALYFCASSVSLGAGTSGKTDTQYFGPGTRLTVL.

V usage is TRBV4-1 and J usage is TRBJ1-1; unclear D gene. V was trimmed by 4 bases and J by 4 bases, leaving 19 bases between them. The germline gives CDR1 MGHRA, CDR2 YSYEKL. The CDR3 runs 16 residues. The CDR3 region is CASSLETGRIVTEAFF. The CDR3, as DNA: TGCGCCAGCAGCCTCGAGACGGGGAGGATTGTCACTGAAGCTTTCTTT.

CDR3 DNA: TGTGCCAGCAGCCCGACTGGAGGACCCACAGATACGCAGTATTTT. Amino acid sequence: CASSPTGGPTDTQYF. The chain uses TRBV14 and TRBJ2-3; tentative D call: TRBD2 (5 bases). Germline assignment: CDR1 SGHDN and CDR2 FVKESK. Trimming took 4 bases from V and 2 from J, leaving 13 bases between them. This CDR3 is built from 15 residues.

The rearrangement joins TRBV27 to TRBJ2-2; D is uncertain. Trimming removed 6 bases from V and 0 bases from J, with 8 bases in between. The CDR3 loop spans 14 amino acids. CDR1 and CDR2 from the germline V gene are MNHEY and SMNVEV (reference sequence). DNA of the CDR3: TGTGCCAGCAGCTATGTCTCGAACACCGGGGAGCTGTTTTTT. As protein: CASSYVSNTGELFF.

V is TRBV4-1 and J is TRBJ2-2; TRBD1 matches at 9 bases. The CDR3 is made up of 17 amino acids. V was clipped by 1 base and J by 7 bases; unmatched bases: 10. Germline V gene sequence: CDR1 MGHRA, CDR2 YSYEKL. The CDR3 sequence: CASSQVPLTGGDGELFF. CDR3 nucleotides: TGCGCCAGCAGCCAAGTCCCCCTGACAGGGGGGGACGGGGAGCTGTTTTTT.

A single count supports this clone. This chain joins TRBV7-6 and TRBJ2-5; the D is unclear. V was pared by 3 bases and J by 3 bases, with 2 bases between. Germline V CDR1 and CDR2: SGHVS, FNYEAQ. The length of the CDR3 is 11 residues. The CDR3 reads CASSFKETQYF. CDR3 DNA sequence: TGTGCCAGCAGCTTTAAAGAGACCCAGTACTTC.

J is TRBJ1-1 and V is TRBV2; possibly TRBD1 for D (5 bases). There are 13 residues in the CDR3. Germline-derived CDR1 and CDR2 are SNHLY and FYNNEI. V lost 8 bases to trimming and J lost 1 base, with 11 bases between them. The CDR3: CASPGGTNTEAFF. CDR3 in DNA: TGTGCCAGCCCGGGGGGGACGAACACTGAAGCTTTCTTT.

The genes are TRBV7-8 and TRBJ2-3; possible D gene TRBD2, 5 bases. Germline CDR1 SGHVS, CDR2 FQNEAQ. This CDR3 has 13 amino acids. Trimming cost V 9 bases and J 2 bases, with 12 bases left between them. CDR3: CASGSDYTDTQYF. The CDR3 DNA reads TGTGCCAGTGGGTCAGACTACACAGATACGCAGTATTTT.

The chain recombines TRBV5-4 with TRBJ2-5; no definite D call. The CDR3 has 13 residues. Per germline, CDR1 SGHNT and CDR2 YYREEE (reference sequence). Trimming left V 6 bases short and J 3 bases short, with 12 bases between. As DNA, the CDR3 is TGTGCCAGCAATATACAAGGTGAAGAGACCCAGTACTTC. Amino acid sequence: CASNIQGEETQYF.

The gene calls are TRBV7-6 and TRBJ2-2; tentatively, D is TRBD1 (5 bases). From germline, CDR1 is SGHVS and CDR2 FNYEAQ. The V end was cut by 1 base, the J end by 9 bases, with 12 bases between. The CDR3 contains 14 residues. CDR3 in amino acids: CASSLGGRIWELFF. The CDR3 nucleotides read TGTGCCAGCAGCTTAGGGGGCAGGATCTGGGAGCTGTTTTTT.

The chain combines TRBV19 with TRBJ2-7; 14 bases are shared with TRBD2. The CDR3 is made up of 15 amino acids. Looked up from germline, CDR1 is LNHDA and CDR2 is SQIVND (reference sequence). With V trimmed by 5 bases and J by 5 bases, 5 bases remained unmatched. The CDR3 DNA sequence: TGTGCCAGTAGTCCGACGGGACTAGCGGGAGACGAGCAGTACTTC. Its translation: CASSPTGLAGDEQYF.

The rearrangement uses TRBV27 and TRBJ2-7, with TRBD2 identical over 12 bases. The germline gives CDR1 MNHEY, CDR2 SMNVEV (reference sequence). Trimming at V came to 6 bases and at J to 3 bases, leaving 6 bases not matched to a gene. The CDR3 consists of 15 residues. This CDR3 reads CASRSGTSGYYEQYF. The CDR3 region has the DNA TGTGCCAGCAGGTCTGGGACTAGCGGGTACTACGAGCAGTACTTC.

This CDR3 reads CASSSLVEGYSYEQYF. For the CDR3, the DNA is TGTGCCAGCAGTTCCCTGGTTGAGGGTTATAGCTACGAGCAGTACTTC. The V call is TRBV27, the J call TRBJ2-7, with D possibly TRBD2 on 5 matching bases. The V and J ends lost 4 bases and 3 bases respectively, with 19 bases between them. The CDR3 loop spans 16 amino acids. CDR1 and CDR2 (germline): MNHEY, SMNVEV (reference sequence).

The DNA for the CDR3 is TGTGCCAGCAGCCAAGACGCGAGGGGGAGGTCCTACAATGAGCAGTTCTTC. This translates into CASSQDARGRSYNEQFF. V and J are TRBV14 and TRBJ2-1, with D possibly called TRBD1 or TRBD2 (6 bases each). The CDR3 runs to 17 residues. The germline V gene encodes CDR1 SGHDN and CDR2 FVKESK. V was shortened by 0 bases and J by 1 base, with 13 bases between the two germline ends.

The gene calls are TRBV10-3 and TRBJ2-2, with no clear D. The CDR3 totals 15 residues. The germline CDR1 and CDR2 sequences are ENHRY and SYGVKD. Between the trimmed V and J ends, which lost 2 bases and 4 bases, there was a span of 11 bases. CDR3 nucleotides: TGTGCCATCAGTGAGGACGTGGACCCCACCGGGGAGCTGTTTTTT. Its translation is CAISEDVDPTGELFF.

The chain uses TRBV11-2 and TRBJ2-7, with 8 bases identical to TRBD2. The ends lost 2 bases at V and 7 bases at J; junction bases unmatched: 10. The CDR3 sequence is 15 residues long. Germline lookup yields CDR1 SGHAT and CDR2 FQNNGV. The CDR3 bases are TGTGCCAGCAGCTTAATCATAGGACTAGCACGAGAGCAGTACTTC. Its translation is CASSLIIGLAREQYF.

The genes are TRBV27 and TRBJ2-7; the D gene is possibly TRBD2 (5 bases). CDR1 MNHEY and CDR2 SMNVEV come from the germline V gene (reference sequence). Trimming cost V 2 bases and J 3 bases, with 14 bases left between them. CDR3 size: 15 residues. The DNA of the CDR3 is TGTGCCAGCAGTTTAAAATGGGGTGCGGGCTACGAGCAGTACTTC. As protein: CASSLKWGAGYEQYF.

The chain is built from TRBV28 and TRBJ1-1; D gene unclear. The germline V gene encodes CDR1 MDHEN and CDR2 SYDVKM. The V and J ends lost 3 bases and 5 bases respectively, with 19 bases between them. The CDR3 has 16 amino acids. The CDR3 loop reads CASSFPPRTLGTEAFF. The CDR3, as DNA: TGTGCCAGCAGTTTCCCGCCTCGGACCCTAGGGACTGAAGCTTTCTTT.